What follows are 3 T cell receptor beta chains derived from one specimen sequenced in a study of cytomegalovirus exposure and HLA in healthy donors. Use of 60 Vbeta and 13 Jbeta primers characterized the PCR. Only in-frame clones appear in the TCRdb table, and some are missing; sequencing was by immunoSEQ multiplex PCR. The sample holds over 110,000 clones, 82% seen once. Sequences were obtained from PBMCs. All receptors derive from a male donor in good health and CMV-seronegative.

Only a few counts were recorded for this clone. V usage is TRBV9 and J usage is TRBJ2-7, with unresolved D. CDR1 and CDR2 from the germline V gene are SGDLS and YYNGEE. Trimming removed 4 bases from V and 6 bases from J, with 11 bases in between. This CDR3 spans 12 amino acids. DNA for the CDR3: TGTGCCAGCAGCCCCGATAATAGCGAGCAGTACTTC. Residues: CASSPDNSEQYF.

The V call is TRBV4-1, the J call TRBJ1-2; D possibly corresponds to TRBD1 (6 bases). Germline CDR1 is MGHRA and CDR2 is YSYEKL. The length of the CDR3 is 16 residues. V was cut by 0 bases and J by 4 bases, with 15 bases left in between. In nucleotides, the CDR3 is TGCGCCAGCAGCCAAGATCCCGGGACATATCGCTATGGCTACACCTTC. Its protein product is CASSQDPGTYRYGYTF.

The rearrangement joins TRBV4-3 to TRBJ2-7, with a tentative D call TRBD2 (5 bases). V was pared by 0 bases and J by 0 bases, with 21 bases between. The CDR3 sequence is 19 residues long. CDR1 LGHNA and CDR2 YSLEER come from the germline V gene. DNA for the CDR3: TGCGCCAGCAGCCAAGATTTTGGGCCCCGGACTTCGAGCTCCTACGAGCAGTACTTC. The encoded protein is CASSQDFGPRTSSSYEQYF.